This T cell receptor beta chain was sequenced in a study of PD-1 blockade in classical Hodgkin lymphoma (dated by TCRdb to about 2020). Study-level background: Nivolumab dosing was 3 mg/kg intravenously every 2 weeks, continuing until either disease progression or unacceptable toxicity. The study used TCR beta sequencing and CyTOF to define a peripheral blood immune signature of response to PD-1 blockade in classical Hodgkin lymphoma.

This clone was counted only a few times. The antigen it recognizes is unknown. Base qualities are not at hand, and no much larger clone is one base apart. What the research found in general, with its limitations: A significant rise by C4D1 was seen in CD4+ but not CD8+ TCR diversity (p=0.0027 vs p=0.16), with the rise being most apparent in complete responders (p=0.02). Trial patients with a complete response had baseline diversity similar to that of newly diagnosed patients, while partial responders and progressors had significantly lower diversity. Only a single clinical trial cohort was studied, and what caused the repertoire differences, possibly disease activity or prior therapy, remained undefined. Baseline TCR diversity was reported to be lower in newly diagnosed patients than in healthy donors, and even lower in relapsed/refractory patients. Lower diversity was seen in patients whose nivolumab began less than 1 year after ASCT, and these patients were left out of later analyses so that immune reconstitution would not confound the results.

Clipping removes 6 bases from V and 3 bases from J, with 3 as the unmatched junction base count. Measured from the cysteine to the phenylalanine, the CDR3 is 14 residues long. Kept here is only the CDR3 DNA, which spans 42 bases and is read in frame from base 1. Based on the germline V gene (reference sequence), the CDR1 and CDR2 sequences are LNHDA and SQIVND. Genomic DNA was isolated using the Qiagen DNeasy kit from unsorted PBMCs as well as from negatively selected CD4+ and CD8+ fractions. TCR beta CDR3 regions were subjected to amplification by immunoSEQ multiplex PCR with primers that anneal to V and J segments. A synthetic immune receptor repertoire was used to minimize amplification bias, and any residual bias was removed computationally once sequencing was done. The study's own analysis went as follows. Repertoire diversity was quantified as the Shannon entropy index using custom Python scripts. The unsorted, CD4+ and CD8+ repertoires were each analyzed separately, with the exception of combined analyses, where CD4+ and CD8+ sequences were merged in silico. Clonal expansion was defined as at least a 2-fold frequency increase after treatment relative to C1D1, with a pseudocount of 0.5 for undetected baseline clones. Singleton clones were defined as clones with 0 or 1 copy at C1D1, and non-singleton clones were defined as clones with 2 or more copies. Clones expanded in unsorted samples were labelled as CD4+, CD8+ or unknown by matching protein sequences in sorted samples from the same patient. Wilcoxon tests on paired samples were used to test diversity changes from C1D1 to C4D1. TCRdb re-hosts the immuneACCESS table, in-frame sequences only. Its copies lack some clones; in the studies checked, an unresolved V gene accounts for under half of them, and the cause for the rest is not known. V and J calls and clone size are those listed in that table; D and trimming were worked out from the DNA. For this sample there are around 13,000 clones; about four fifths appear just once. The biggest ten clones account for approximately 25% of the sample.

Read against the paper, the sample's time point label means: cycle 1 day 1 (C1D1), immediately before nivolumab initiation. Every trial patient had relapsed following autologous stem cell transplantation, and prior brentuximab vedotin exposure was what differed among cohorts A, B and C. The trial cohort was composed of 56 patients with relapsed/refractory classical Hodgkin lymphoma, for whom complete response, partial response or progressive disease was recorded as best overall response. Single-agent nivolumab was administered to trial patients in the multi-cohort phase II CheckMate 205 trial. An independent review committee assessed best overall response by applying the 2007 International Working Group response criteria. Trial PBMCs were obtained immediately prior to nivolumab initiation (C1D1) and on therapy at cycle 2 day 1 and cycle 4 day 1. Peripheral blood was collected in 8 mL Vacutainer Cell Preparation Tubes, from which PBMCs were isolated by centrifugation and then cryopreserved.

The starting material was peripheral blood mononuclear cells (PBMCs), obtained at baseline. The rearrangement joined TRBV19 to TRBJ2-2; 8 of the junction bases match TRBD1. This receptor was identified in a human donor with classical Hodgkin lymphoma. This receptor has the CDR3 CASRSTGDTGELFF. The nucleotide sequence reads TGTGCCAGTAGGTCGACAGGGGACACCGGGGAGCTGTTTTTT.